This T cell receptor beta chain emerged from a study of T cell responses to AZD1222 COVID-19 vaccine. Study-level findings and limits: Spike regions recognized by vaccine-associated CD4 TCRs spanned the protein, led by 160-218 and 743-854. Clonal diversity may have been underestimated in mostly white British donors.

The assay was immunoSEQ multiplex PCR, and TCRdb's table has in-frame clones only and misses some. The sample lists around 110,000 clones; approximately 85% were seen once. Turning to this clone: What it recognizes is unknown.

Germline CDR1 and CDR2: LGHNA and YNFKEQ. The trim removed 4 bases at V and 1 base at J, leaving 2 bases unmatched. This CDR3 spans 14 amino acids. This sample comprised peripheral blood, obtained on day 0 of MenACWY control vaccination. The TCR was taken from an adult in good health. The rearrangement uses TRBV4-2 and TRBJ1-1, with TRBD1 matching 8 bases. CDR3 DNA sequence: TGTGCCAGCAGCCGCGGGACAGGGAACACTGAAGCTTTCTTT. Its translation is CASSRGTGNTEAFF.